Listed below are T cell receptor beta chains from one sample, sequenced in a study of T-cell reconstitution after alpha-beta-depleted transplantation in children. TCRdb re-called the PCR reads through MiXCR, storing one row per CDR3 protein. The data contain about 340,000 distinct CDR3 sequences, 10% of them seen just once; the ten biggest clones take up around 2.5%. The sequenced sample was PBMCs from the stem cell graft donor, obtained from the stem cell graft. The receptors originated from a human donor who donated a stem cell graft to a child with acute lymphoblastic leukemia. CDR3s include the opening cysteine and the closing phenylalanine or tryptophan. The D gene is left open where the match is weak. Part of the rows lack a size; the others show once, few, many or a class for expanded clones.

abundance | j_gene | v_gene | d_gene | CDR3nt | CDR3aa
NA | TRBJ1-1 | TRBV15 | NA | TGTGCCACCAGCTTTACTTCCAGCCCCAACGCTGAAGCTTTCTTT | CATSFTSSPNAEAFF
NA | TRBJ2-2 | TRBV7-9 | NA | TGTGCCAGCAGTCCCACGGCGGGGAACACCGGGGAGCTGTTTTTT | CASSPTAGNTGELFF
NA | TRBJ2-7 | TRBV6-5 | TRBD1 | TGTGCCAGCAGTTACACGGACAGGTTGTACGAGCAGTACTTC | CASSYTDRLYEQYF
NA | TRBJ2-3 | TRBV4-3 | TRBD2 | TGCGCCAGCAGCCAGGCTGGGACTAGCGGGAGCCGAGGGAGCACAGATACGCAGTATTTT | CASSQAGTSGSRGSTDTQYF
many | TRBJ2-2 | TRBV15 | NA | TGTGCCACAGAGAGGACGGAGAACACCGGGGAGCTGTTTTTT | CATERTENTGELFF
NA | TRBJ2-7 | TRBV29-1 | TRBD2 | TGCAGCGTTTCAACTAGCGGGAGAGAGCAGTACTTC | CSVSTSGREQYF
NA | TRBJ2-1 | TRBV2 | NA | TGTGCCAGCAAGGGAGACTTAGGACTTGACAATGAGCAGTTCTTC | CASKGDLGLDNEQFF
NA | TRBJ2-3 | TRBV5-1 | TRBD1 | TGCGCCAGCAGCTTTAGGACAGGGGGCGACGTGCAGTATTTT | CASSFRTGGDVQYF
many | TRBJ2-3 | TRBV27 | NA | TGTGCCAGCAGTTTAGGACCATCCAGCACAGATACGCAGTATTTT | CASSLGPSSTDTQYF
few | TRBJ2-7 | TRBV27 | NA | TGTGCCAGCAGTTTATCGGGAAGGGGCGTAGGCTCCTACGAGCAGTACTTC | CASSLSGRGVGSYEQYF
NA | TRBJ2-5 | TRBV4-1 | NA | TGCGCCAGCAGCCAAGAGATCGTTGGAGTACAGTTGGAGACCCAGTACTTC | CASSQEIVGVQLETQYF
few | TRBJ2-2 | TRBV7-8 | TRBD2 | TGTGCCAGCAGCCCCGGACTAGCGGGAGGGCCTCGGACCGGGGAGCTGTTTTTT | CASSPGLAGGPRTGELFF
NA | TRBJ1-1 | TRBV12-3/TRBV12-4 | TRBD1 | TGTGCCAGCAGTTCCGGACAGGGAGGAGGGCGAGGTGAAGCTTTCTTT | CASSSGQGGGRGEAFF
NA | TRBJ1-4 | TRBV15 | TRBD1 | TGTGCCACCAGCAACCTACAGGGGGCTGATGAAAAACTGTTTTTT | CATSNLQGADEKLFF
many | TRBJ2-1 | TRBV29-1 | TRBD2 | TGCAGCGTTAAGATAGCGGGACGTTTAGGCAATGAGCAGTTCTTC | CSVKIAGRLGNEQFF
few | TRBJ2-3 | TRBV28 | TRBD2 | TGTGCCAGCAGGCCGACTAGCCGACCCACAGATACGCAGTATTTT | CASRPTSRPTDTQYF
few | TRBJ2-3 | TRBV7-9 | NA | TGTGCCAGCAGCGATCAGCTCCGGGACCTCACAGATACGCAGTATTTT | CASSDQLRDLTDTQYF
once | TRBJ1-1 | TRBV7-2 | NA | TGTGCCAGCAGCCCTCATTTGACCACTGAAGCTTTCTTT | CASSPHLTTEAFF
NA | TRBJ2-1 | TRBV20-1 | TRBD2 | TGCAGTGCTTTTCAACTAGCGGGGTTTAATGAGCAGTTCTTC | CSAFQLAGFNEQFF
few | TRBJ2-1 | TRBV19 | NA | TGTGCCAGTAGTATCGAACCAGCGGAGGCCTCCTACAATGAGCAGTTCTTC | CASSIEPAEASYNEQFF
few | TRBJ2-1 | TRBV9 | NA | TGTGCCAGCAGCCCGAAGATCGCGGGGTCCTACAATGAGCAGTTCTTC | CASSPKIAGSYNEQFF
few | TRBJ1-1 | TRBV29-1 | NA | TGCAGCGTTGAGGTGGACACTGAAGCTTTCTTT | CSVEVDTEAFF
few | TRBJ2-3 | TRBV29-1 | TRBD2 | TGCAGCGTCGGCGGGACTAGCGGAGCAGATACGCAGTATTTT | CSVGGTSGADTQYF
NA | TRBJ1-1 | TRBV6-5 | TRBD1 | TGTGCCAGCAGTTTCTCGCAGGGGGCAAACACTGAAGCTTTCTTT | CASSFSQGANTEAFF
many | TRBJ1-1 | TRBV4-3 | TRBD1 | TGCGCCAGCAGCCAATCAGGACAGGGAAACCCTGAAGCTTTCTTT | CASSQSGQGNPEAFF
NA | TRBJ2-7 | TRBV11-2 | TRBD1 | TGTGCCAGCAGCTTAGCCGGGACAGGTGACTACGAGCAGTACTTC | CASSLAGTGDYEQYF
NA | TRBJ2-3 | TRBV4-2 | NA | TGTGCCAGCAGCTCACCCCTAAGCACAGATACGCAGTATTTT | CASSSPLSTDTQYF
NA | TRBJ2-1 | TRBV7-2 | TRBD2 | TGTGCCAGTACCTTGGCGGGAGAGGGTAATGAGCAGTTCTTC | CASTLAGEGNEQFF
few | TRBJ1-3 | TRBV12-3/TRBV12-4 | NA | TGTGCCAGCAGACCCCAGGGTGCGGACACCATATATTTT | CASRPQGADTIYF
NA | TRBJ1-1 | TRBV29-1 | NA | TGCAGCGTGGCGAAAGGGCTCACTGAAGCTTTCTTT | CSVAKGLTEAFF
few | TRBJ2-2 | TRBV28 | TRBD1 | TGTGCCAGCAGAACAGGGGGCGCGGACACCGGGGAGCTGTTTTTT | CASRTGGADTGELFF
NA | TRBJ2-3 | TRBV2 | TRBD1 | TGTGCCAGCAGACCGGGACAGGGGCCAGATACGCAGTATTTT | CASRPGQGPDTQYF
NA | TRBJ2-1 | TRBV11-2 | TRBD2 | TGTGCCAGCAGCTTGTTGTCCAGCGGGAGAGTGGCCGGGGGCAATGAGCAGTTCTTC | CASSLLSSGRVAGGNEQFF
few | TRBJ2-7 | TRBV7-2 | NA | TGTGCCAGCAGCTTAGATGGGGGATGGGTTGCCCTCGAGCAGTACTTC | CASSLDGGWVALEQYF
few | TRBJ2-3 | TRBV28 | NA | TGTGCCAGCAGTTTATTGGTGGGAGGAACAGATACGCAGTATTTT | CASSLLVGGTDTQYF
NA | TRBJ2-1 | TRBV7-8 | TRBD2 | TGTGACAGCAGCATGCCGTACGGACTAGGCGGGAACAATGAGCAGTTCTTC | CDSSMPYGLGGNNEQFF